The clone carrying this T cell receptor beta chain was detected ten times or more. Its target is not known. TCRdb fed the 5' RACE reads into MiXCR, producing one record per CDR3 protein. Of approximately 48,000 distinct CDR3 sequences listed, less than 4% are singletons. The sample is drawn from a study of neurological immune-mediated disorders. Overall study results and limits: Phylogenetic grouping assigned the repertoires of 18 of 34 multiple sclerosis patients to a single cluster of related CDR3 sequences. This cluster may be a repertoire-level signature. TCR-beta repertoires seemed private in all groups, with no expanded CDR3 amino acid sequences shared.

Germline values: CDR1 SGHRS, CDR2 YFSETQ. Trimming removed 0 bases from V and 4 bases from J; junction bases left unmatched: 5. The CDR3 has 16 residues. The sample was PBMCs. The receptor's source is a woman aged 50 to 60 with multiple sclerosis. The rearrangement joins TRBV5-1 to TRBJ2-7; 12 nucleotides align to TRBD2. As DNA, the CDR3 is TGCGCCAGCAGCTTGGTTCCGGGACTAGCGGGTTACGAGCAGTACTTC. It is translated as CASSLVPGLAGYEQYF.